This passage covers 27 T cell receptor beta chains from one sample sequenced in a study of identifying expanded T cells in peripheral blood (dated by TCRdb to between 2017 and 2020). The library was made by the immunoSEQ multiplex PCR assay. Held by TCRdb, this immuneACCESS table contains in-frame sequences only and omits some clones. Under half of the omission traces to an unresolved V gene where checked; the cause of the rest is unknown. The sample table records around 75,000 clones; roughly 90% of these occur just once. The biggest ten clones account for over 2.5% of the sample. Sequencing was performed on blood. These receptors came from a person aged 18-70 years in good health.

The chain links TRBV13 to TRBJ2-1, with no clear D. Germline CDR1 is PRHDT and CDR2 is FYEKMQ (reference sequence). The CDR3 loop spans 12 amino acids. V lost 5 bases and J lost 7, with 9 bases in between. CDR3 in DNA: TGTGCCAGCAGCCGAGAGGAGAATGAGCAGTTCTTC. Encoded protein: CASSREENEQFF. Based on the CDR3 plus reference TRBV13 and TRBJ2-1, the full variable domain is AAGVIQSPRHLIKEKRETATLKCYPIPRHDTVYWYQQGPGQDPQFLISFYEKMQSDKGSIPDRFSAQQFSDYHSELNMSSLELGDSALYFCASSREENEQFFGPGTRLTVL.

The chain's CDR3 is CASSLVNEKLFF. The CDR3 nucleotides read TGTGCCAGCAGCCTCGTTAATGAAAAACTGTTTTTT. The gene calls are TRBV6-1 and TRBJ1-4; unclear D gene. CDR3 size: 12 residues. Trimming cost V 6 bases and J 4 bases, with 6 bases left between them. Germline CDR1 reads MNHNS; CDR2 reads SASEGT.

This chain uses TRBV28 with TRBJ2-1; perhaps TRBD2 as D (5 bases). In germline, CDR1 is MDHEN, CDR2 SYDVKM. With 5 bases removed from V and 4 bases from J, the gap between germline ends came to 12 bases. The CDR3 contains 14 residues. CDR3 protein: CASSLAAVYNEQFF. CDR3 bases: TGTGCCAGCAGTCTCGCAGCGGTTTACAATGAGCAGTTCTTC.

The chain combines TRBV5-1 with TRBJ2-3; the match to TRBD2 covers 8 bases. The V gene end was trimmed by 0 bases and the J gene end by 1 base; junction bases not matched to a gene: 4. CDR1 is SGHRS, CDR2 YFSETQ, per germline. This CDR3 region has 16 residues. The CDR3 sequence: CASSLGPTSGTDTQYF. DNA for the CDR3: TGCGCCAGCAGCTTGGGGCCGACTAGCGGCACAGATACGCAGTATTTT.

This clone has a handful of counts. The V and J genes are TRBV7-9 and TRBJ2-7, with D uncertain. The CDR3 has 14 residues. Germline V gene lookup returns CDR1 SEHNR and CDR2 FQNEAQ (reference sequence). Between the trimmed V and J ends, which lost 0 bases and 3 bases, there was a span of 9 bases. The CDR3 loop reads CASSLAVQDYEQYF. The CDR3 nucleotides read TGTGCCAGCAGCTTAGCGGTCCAGGACTACGAGCAGTACTTC.

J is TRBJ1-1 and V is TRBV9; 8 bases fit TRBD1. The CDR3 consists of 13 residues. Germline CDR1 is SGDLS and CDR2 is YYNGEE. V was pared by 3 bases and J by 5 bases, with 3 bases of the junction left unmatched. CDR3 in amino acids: CASSETGATEAFF. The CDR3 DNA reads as TGTGCCAGCAGCGAGACAGGGGCGACTGAAGCTTTCTTT.

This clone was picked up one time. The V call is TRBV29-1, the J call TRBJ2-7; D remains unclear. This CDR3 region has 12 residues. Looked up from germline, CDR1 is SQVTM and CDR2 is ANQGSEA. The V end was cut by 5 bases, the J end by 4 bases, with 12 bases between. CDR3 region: CSVHSGGYEQYF. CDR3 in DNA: TGCAGCGTTCATAGTGGCGGATACGAGCAGTACTTC.

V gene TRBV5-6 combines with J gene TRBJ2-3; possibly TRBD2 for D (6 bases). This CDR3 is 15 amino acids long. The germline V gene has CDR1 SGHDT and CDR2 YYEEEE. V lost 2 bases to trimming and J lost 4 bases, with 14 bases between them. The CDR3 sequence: CASSFSGTGADTQYF. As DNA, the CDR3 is TGTGCCAGCAGCTTTTCCGGGACTGGTGCAGATACGCAGTATTTT.

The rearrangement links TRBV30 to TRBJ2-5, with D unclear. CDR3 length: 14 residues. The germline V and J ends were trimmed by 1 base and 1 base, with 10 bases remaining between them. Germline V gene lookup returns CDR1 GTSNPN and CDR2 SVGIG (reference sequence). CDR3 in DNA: TGTGCCTGGAGTGGGACGCCCGGCCAAGAGACCCAGTACTTC. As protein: CAWSGTPGQETQYF.

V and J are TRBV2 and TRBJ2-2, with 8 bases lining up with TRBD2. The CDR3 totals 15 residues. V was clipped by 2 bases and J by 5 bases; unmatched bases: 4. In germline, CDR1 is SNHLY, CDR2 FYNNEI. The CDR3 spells CASSERLAGTGELFF. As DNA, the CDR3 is TGTGCCAGCAGTGAACGCCTAGCGGGTACCGGGGAGCTGTTTTTT.

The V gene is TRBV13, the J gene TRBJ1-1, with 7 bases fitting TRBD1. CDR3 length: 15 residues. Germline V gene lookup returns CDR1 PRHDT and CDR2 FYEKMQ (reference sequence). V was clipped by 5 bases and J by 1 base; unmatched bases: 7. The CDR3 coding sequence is TGTGCCAGCAGCCCTCCGGGACAGAGGAACACTGAAGCTTTCTTT. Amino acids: CASSPPGQRNTEAFF.

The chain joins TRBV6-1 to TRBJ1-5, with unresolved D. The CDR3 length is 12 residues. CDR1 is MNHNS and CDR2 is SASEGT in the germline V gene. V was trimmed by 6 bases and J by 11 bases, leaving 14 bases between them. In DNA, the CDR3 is TGTGCCAGCAGGGACCCATCAGCGACCCAGCATTTT. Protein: CASRDPSATQHF.

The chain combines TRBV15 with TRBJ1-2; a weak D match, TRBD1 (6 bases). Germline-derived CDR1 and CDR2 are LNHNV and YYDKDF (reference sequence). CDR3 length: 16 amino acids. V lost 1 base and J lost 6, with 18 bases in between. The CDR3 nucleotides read TGTGCCACCAGCAGAGGGAACGCACAGGGTTTGAATGGCTACACCTTC. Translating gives CATSRGNAQGLNGYTF. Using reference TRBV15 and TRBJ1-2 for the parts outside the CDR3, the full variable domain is DAMVIQNPRYQVTQFGKPVTLSCSQTLNHNVMYWYQQKSSQAPKLLFHYYDKDFNNEADTPDNFQSRRPNTSFCFLDIRSPGLGDTAMYLCATSRGNAQGLNGYTFGSGTRLTVV.

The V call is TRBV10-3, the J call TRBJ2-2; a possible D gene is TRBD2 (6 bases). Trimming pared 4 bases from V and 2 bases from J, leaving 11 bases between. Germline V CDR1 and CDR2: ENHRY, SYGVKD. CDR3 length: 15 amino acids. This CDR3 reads CAISVGGSNTGELFF. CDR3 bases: TGTGCCATCAGTGTTGGGGGGAGTAACACCGGGGAGCTGTTTTTT.

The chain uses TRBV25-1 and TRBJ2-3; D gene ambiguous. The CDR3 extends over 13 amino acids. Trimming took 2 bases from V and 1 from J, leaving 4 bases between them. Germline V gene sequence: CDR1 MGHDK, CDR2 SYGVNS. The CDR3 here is CASSEGGTDTQYF. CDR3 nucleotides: TGTGCCAGCAGTGAAGGAGGCACAGATACGCAGTATTTT.

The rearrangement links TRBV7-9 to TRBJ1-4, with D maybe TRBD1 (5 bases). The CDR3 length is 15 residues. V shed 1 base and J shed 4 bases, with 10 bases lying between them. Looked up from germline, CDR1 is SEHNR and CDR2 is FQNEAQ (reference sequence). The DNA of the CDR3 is TGTGCCAGCAGCTTAGAGACAGAGATTAATGAAAAACTGTTTTTT. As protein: CASSLETEINEKLFF.

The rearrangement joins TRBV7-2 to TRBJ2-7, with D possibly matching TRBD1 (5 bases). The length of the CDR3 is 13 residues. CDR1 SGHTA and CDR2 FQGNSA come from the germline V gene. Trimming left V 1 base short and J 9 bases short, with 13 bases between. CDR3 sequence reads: CASSLEGATGQYF. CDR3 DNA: TGTGCCAGCAGCTTAGAAGGGGCTACCGGGCAGTACTTC.

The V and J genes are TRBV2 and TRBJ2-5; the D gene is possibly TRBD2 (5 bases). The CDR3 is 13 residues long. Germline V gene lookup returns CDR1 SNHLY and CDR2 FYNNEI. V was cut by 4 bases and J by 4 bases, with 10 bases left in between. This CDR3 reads CASSGRLGETQYF. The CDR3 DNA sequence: TGTGCCAGCAGTGGGAGGTTGGGAGAGACCCAGTACTTC.

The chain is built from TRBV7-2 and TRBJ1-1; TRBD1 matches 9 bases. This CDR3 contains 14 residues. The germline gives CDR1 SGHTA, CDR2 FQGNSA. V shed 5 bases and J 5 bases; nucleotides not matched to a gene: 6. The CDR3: CASSEDRGETEAFF. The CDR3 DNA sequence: TGTGCCAGCAGCGAGGACAGGGGTGAAACTGAAGCTTTCTTT.

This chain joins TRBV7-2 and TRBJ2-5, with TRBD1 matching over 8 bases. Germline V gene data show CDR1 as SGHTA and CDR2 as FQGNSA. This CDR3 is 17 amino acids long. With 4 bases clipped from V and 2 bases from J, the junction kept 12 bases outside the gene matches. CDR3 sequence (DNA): TGTGCCAGCAGCTCGCCGGACAGGGCGCCGATTCAAGAGACCCAGTACTTC. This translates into CASSSPDRAPIQETQYF.

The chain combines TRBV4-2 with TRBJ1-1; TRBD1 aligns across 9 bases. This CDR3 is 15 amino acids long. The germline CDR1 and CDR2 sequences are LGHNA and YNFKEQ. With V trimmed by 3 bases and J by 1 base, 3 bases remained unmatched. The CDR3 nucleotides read TGTGCCAGCAGCCAGGGGACAGGGACGAACACTGAAGCTTTCTTT. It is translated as CASSQGTGTNTEAFF.

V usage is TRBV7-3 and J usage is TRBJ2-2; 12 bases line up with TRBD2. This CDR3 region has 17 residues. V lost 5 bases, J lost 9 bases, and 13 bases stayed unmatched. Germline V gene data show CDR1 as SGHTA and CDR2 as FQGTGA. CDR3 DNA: TGTGCCAGCAGCGCGGGACTAGCGGGCGGGGTGAGCCGGGAGCTGTTTTTT. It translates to CASSAGLAGGVSRELFF.

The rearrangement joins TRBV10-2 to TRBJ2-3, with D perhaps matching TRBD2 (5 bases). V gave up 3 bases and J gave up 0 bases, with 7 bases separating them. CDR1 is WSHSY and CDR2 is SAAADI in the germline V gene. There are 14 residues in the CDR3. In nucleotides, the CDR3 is TGCGCCAGCAGTGATGGCGGGAGCACAGATACGCAGTATTTT. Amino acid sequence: CASSDGGSTDTQYF.

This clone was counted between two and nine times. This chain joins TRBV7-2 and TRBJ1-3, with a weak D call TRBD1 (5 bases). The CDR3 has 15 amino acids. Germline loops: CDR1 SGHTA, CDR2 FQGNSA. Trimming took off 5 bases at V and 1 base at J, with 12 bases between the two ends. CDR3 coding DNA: TGTGCCAGCAGCCGCACGGGGGAGTCTGGAAACACCATATATTTT. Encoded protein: CASSRTGESGNTIYF.

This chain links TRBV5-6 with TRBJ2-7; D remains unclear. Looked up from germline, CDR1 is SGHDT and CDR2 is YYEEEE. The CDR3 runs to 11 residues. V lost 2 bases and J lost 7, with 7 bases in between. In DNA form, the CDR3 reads TGTGCCAGCAGCTTTTCGGATGAGCAGTACTTC. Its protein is CASSFSDEQYF.

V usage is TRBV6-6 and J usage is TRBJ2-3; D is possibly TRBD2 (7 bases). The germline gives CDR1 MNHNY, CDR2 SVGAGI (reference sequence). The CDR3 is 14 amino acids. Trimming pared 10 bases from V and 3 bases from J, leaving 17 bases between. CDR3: CATRGAGATDTQYF. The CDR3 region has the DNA TGTGCCACAAGGGGGGCGGGAGCGACAGATACGCAGTATTTT.

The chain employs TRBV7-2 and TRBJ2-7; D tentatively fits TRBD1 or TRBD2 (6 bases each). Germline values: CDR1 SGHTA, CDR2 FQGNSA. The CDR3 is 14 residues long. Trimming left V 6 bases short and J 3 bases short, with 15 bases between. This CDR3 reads CASRLGGQDYEQYF. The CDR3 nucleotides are TGTGCCAGCAGACTAGGGGGGCAGGACTACGAGCAGTACTTC. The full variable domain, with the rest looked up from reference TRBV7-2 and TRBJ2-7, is GAGVSQSPSNKVTEKGKDVELRCDPISGHTALYWYRQSLGQGLEFLIYFQGNSAPDKSGLPSDRFSAERTGGSVSTLTIQRTQQEDSAVYLCASRLGGQDYEQYFGPGTRLTVT.